This T cell receptor (beta chain) was documented in a study of early T cells in non-severe SARS-CoV-2 infection. J gave up 5 bases and V 5 bases, and 7 bases lay outside the gene matches. The CDR3 is 15 amino acids. Germline-derived CDR1 and CDR2 are SGHVS and FNYEAQ. This clonotype was observed a few times. TCRdb ran MiXCR on the 5' RACE reads and lists one entry per CDR3 protein. This table holds some 82,000 distinct CDR3 sequences, around 10% found once. The V and J genes are TRBV7-6 and TRBJ2-7, with TRBD1 matching 12 bases. Sequences were obtained from whole blood. This TCR was sampled from an adult who was a healthcare worker with PCR-confirmed SARS-CoV-2 infection or an uninfected control (not recorded which). The CDR3 sequence: CASSIRGTGGHEQYF. CDR3 DNA: TGTGCCAGCAGCATTAGAGGGACAGGGGGCCACGAGCAGTACTTC. Full variable domain (remainder filled in from reference TRBV7-6 and TRBJ2-7): GAGVSQSPRYKVTKRGQDVALRCDPISGHVSLYWYRQALGQGPEFLTYFNYEAQQDKSGLPNDRFSAERPEGSISTLTIQRTEQRDSAMYRCASSIRGTGGHEQYFGPGTRLTVT.